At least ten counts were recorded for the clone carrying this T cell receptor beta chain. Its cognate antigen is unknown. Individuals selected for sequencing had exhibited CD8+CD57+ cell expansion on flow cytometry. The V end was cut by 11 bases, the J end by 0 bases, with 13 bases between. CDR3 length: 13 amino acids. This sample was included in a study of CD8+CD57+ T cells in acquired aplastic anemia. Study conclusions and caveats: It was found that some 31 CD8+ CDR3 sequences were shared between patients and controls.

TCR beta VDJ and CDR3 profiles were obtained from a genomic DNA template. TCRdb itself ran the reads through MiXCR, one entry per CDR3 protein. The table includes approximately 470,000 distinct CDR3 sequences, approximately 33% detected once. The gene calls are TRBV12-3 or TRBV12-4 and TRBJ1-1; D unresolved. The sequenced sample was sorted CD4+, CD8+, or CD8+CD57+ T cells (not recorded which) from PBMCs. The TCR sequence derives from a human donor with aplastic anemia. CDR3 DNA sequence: TGTGCCGCGGGGTTAGGAATGAACACTGAAGCTTTCTTT. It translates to CAAGLGMNTEAFF.